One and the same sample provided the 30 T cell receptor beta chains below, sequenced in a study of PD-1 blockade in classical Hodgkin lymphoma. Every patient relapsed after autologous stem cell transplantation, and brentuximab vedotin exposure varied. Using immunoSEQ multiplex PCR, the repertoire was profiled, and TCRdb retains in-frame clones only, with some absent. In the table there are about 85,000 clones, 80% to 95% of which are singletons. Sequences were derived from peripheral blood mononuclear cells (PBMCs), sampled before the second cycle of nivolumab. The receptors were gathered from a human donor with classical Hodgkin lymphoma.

CDR3 loop: CASSIALDYPYEQYF. The CDR3 DNA is TGTGCCAGTAGTATAGCTCTGGACTACCCCTACGAGCAGTACTTC. The chain carries TRBV19 and TRBJ2-7; perhaps TRBD2 as D (6 bases). Germline CDR1 reads LNHDA; CDR2 reads SQIVND (reference sequence). V lost 1 base and J lost 2, with 12 bases in between. This CDR3 contains 15 residues.

CDR3 DNA sequence: TGTGCCAGCAGCCGGTCCAATAGCTATGGCTACACCTTC. This sequence encodes CASSRSNSYGYTF. The genes are TRBV14 and TRBJ1-2; no clear D. Between the trimmed V and J ends, which lost 4 bases and 4 bases, there was a span of 10 bases. The CDR3 runs 13 residues. Germline V CDR1 and CDR2: SGHDN, FVKESK.

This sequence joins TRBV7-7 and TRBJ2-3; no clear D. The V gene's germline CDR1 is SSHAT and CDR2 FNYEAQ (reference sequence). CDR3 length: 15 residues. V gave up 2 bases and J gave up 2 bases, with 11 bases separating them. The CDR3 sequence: CASSLNGVNTDTQYF. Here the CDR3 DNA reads TGTGCCAGCAGCTTAAACGGAGTAAACACAGATACGCAGTATTTT.

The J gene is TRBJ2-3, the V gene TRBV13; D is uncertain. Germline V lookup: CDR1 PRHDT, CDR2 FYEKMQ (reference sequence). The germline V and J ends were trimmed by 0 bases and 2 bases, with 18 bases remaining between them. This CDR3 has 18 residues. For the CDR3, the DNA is TGTGCCAGCAGCTTAGGGGCTGGGCGTCCAAGCTTCACAGATACGCAGTATTTT. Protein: CASSLGAGRPSFTDTQYF.

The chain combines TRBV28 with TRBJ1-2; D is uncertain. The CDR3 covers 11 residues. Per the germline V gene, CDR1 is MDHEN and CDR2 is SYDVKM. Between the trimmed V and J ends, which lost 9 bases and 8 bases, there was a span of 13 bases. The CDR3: CASGLPRGYTF. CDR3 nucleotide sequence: TGTGCCAGTGGACTCCCCCGGGGCTACACCTTC.

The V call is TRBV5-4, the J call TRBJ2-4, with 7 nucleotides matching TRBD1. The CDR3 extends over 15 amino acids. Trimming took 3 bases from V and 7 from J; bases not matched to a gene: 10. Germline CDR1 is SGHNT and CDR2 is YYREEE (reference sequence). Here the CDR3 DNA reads TGTGCCAGCAGCTCGACCGACAGGGATGGGAACATTCAGTACTTC. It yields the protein CASSSTDRDGNIQYF.

CDR3 protein: CASSDFGNQPQHF. The CDR3 region has the DNA TGTGCCAGCAGTGATTTCGGCAATCAGCCCCAGCATTTT. V gene TRBV2 combines with J gene TRBJ1-5; D gene uncertain. The CDR3 runs to 13 residues. Germline V gives CDR1 SNHLY, CDR2 FYNNEI. Trimming took 3 bases from V and 2 from J, leaving 5 bases between them.

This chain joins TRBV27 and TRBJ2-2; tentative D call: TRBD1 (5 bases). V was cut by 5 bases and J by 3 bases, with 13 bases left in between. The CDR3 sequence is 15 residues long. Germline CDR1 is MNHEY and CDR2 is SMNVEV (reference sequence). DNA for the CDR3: TGTGCCAGCAGTCTCAGACAGACTCACACCGGGGAGCTGTTTTTT. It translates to CASSLRQTHTGELFF.

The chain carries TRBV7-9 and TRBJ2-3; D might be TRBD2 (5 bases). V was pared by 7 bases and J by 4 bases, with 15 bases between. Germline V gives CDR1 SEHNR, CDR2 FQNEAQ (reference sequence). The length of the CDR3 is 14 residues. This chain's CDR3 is CASTADYEPDTQYF. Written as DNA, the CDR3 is TGTGCCAGCACTGCCGACTACGAACCAGATACGCAGTATTTT.

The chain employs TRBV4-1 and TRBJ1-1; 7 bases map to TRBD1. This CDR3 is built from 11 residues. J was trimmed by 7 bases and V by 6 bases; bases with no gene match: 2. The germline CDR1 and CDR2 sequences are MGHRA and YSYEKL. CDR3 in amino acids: CASSPGGEAFF. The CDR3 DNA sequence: TGCGCCAGCAGTCCAGGGGGTGAAGCTTTCTTT.

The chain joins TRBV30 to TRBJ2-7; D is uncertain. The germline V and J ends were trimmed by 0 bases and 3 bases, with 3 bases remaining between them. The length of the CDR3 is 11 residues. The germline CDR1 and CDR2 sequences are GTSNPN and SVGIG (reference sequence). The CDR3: CAWSVDYEQYF. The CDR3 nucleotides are TGTGCCTGGAGTGTGGACTACGAGCAGTACTTC.

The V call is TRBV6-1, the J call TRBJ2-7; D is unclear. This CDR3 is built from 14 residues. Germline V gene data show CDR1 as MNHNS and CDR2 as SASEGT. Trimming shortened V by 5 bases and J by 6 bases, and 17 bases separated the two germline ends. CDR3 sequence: CASSREVDSSEQYF. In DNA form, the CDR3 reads TGTGCCAGCAGTAGAGAAGTGGATTCTAGCGAGCAGTACTTC.

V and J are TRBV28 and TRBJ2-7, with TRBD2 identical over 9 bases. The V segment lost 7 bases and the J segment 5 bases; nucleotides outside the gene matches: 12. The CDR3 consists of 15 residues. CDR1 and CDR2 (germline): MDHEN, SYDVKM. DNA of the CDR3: TGTGCCAGCACCCCAATGGTAGCGGGAGTCCACGAGCAGTACTTC. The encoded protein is CASTPMVAGVHEQYF.

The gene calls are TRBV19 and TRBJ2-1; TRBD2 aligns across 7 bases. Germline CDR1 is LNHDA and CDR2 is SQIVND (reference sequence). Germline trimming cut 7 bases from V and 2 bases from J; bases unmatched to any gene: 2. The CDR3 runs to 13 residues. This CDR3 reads CASMAGAYNEQFF. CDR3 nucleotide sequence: TGTGCCAGTATGGCGGGGGCCTACAATGAGCAGTTCTTC.

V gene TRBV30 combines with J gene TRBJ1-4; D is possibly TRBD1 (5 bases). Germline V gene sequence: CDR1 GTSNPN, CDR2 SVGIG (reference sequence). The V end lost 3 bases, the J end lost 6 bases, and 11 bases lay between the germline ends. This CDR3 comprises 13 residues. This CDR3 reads CAWRIGGDEKLFF. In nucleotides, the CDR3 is TGTGCCTGGAGGATTGGGGGGGATGAAAAACTGTTTTTT. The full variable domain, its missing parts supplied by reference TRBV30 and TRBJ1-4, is SQTIHQWPATLVQPVGSPLSLECTVEGTSNPNLYWYRQAAGRGLQLLFYSVGIGQISSEVPQNLSASRPQDRQFILSSKKLLLSDSGFYLCAWRIGGDEKLFFGSGTQLSVL.

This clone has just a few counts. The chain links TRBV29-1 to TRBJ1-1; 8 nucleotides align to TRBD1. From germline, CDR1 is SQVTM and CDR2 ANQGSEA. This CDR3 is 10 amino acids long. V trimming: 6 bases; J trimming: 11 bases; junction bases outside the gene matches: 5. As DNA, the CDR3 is TGCAGCGTCGACAGGGGTTCGGCTTTCTTT. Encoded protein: CSVDRGSAFF.

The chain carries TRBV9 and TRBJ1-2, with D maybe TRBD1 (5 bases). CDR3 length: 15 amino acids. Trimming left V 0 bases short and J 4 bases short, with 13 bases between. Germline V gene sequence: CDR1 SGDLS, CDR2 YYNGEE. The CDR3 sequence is CASSVARVLSYGYTF. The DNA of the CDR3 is TGTGCCAGCAGCGTAGCCAGGGTTCTTTCCTATGGCTACACCTTC.

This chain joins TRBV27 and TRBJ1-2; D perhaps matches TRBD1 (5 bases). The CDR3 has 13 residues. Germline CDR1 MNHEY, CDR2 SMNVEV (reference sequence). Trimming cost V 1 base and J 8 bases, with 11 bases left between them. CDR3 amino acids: CASSLYGRDGYTF. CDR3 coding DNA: TGTGCCAGCAGTTTATACGGCAGGGACGGCTACACCTTC.

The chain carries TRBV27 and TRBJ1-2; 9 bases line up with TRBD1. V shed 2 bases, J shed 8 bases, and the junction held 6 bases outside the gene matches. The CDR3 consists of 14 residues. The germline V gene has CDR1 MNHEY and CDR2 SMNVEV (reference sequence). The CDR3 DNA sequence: TGTGCCAGCAGTTTACAGGGACAGGGAGGGGGCTACACCTTC. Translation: CASSLQGQGGGYTF.

The CDR3 loop reads CASSFAGGLADTYEQYF. CDR3 in DNA: TGTGCCAGCAGTTTCGCTGGGGGGTTAGCGGATACCTACGAGCAGTACTTC. The J gene is TRBJ2-7, the V gene TRBV28; a weak D match, TRBD2 (6 bases). The CDR3 is 17 residues long. Germline CDR1 reads MDHEN; CDR2 reads SYDVKM. V lost 3 bases, J lost 2 bases, and 20 bases lay in between.

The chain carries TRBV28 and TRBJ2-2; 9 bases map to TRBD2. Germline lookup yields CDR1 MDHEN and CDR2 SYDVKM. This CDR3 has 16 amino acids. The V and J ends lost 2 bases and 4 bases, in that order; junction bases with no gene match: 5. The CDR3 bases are TGTGCCAGCAGTTTAGGGGCTAGCGGGATCACCGGGGAGCTGTTTTTT. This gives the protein CASSLGASGITGELFF.

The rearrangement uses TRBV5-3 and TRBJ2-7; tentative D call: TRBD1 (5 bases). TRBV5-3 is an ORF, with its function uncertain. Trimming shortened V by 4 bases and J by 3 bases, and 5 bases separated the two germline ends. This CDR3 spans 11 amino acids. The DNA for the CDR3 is TGTGCCAGAAGCAGGGGCTACGAGCAGTACTTC. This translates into CARSRGYEQYF.

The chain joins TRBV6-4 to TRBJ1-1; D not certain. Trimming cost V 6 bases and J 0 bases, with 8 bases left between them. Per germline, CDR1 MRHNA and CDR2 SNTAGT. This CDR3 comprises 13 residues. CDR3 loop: CASRFDLNTEAFF. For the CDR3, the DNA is TGTGCCAGCAGATTCGACTTGAACACTGAAGCTTTCTTT.

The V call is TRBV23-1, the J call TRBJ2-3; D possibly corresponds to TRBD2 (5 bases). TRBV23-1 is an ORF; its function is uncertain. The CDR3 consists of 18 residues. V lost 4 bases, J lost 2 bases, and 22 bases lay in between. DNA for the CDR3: TGCGCCAGCAGTCCCCCACCGGTGGAGTGGCGGGCCACAGATACGCAGTATTTT. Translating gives CASSPPPVEWRATDTQYF.

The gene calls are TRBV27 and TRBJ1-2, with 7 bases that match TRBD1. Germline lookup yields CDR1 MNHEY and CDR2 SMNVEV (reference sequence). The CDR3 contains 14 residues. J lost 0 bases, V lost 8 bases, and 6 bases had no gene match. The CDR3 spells CASRRGQSNYGYTF. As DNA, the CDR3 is TGTGCCAGCCGCAGGGGACAGTCTAACTATGGCTACACCTTC.

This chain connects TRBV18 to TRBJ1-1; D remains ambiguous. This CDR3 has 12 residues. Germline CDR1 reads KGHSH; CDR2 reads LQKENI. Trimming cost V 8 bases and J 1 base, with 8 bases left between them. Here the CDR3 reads CASRRENTEAFF. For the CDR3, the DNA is TGTGCCAGCAGGAGGGAGAACACTGAAGCTTTCTTT.

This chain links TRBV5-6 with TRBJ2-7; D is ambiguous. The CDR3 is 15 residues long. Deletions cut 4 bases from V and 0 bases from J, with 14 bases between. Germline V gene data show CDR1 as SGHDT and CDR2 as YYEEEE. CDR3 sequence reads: CASSPYRIPSYEQYF. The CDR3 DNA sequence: TGTGCCAGCAGCCCGTATAGGATCCCCTCCTACGAGCAGTACTTC.

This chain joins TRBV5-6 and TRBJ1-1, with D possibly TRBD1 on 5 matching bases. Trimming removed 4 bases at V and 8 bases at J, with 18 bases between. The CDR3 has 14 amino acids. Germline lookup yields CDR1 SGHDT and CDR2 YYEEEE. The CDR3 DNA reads TGTGCCAGCAGCCCGGGGACGGCCTGGCGGGAAGCTTTCTTT. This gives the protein CASSPGTAWREAFF.

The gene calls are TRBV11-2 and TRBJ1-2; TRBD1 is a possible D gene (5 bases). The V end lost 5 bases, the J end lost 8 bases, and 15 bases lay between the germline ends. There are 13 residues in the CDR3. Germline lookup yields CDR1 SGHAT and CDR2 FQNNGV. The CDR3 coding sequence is TGTGCCAGCAGCAGGGGCCAGTTGGAGGGCTACACCTTC. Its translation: CASSRGQLEGYTF. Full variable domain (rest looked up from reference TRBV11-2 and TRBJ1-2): EAGVAQSPRYKIIEKRQSVAFWCNPISGHATLYWYQQILGQGPKLLIQFQNNGVVDDSQLPKDRFSAERLKGVDSTLKIQPAKLEDSAVYLCASSRGQLEGYTFGSGTRLTVV.

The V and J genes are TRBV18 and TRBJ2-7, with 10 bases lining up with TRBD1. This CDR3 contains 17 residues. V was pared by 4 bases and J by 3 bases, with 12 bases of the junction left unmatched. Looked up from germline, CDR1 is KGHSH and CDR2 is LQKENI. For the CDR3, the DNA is TGTGCCAGCTCACTGGAAACTCGACAGGGGGCGAACTACGAGCAGTACTTC. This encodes CASSLETRQGANYEQYF.